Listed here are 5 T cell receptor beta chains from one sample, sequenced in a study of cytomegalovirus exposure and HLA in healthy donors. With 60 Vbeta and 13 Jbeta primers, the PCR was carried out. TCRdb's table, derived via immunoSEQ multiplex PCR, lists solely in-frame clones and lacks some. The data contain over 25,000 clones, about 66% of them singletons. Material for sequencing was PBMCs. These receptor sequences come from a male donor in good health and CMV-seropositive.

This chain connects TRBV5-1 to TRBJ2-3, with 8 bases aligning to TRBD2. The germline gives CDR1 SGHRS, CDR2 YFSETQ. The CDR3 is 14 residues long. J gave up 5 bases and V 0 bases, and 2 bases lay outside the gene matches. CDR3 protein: CASSLESGGDTQYF. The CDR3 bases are TGCGCCAGCAGCTTGGAAAGCGGGGGAGATACGCAGTATTTT.

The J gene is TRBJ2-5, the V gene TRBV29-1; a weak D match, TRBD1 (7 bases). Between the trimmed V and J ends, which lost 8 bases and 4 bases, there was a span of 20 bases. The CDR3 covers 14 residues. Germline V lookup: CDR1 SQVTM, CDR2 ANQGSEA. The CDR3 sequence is CSKSPGGIPETQYF. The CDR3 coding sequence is TGCAGCAAGAGCCCAGGGGGGATTCCAGAGACCCAGTACTTC.

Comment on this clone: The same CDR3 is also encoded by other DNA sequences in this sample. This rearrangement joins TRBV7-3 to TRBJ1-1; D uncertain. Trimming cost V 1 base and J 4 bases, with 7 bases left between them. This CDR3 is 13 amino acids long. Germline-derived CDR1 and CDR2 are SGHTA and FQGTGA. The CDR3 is CASSLIGGTEAFF. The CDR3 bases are TGTGCCAGCAGCTTAATTGGAGGCACTGAAGCTTTCTTT.

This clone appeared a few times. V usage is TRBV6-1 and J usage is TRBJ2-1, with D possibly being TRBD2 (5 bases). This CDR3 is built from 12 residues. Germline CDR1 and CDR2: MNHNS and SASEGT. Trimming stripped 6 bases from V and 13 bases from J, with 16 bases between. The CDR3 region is CASSDDVWTQFF. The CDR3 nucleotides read TGTGCCAGCAGCGACGACGTATGGACTCAGTTCTTC.

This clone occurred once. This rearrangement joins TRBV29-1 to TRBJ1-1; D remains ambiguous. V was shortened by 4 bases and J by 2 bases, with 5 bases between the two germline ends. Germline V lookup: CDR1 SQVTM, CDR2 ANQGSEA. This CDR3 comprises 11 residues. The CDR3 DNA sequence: TGCAGCGTTGTATCCAACACTGAAGCTTTCTTT. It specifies CSVVSNTEAFF.